The sequence of this T cell receptor beta chain was determined in a study of cytomegalovirus exposure and HLA in healthy donors (dated by TCRdb to about 2017). As for the study more broadly: An earlier analysis of roughly 610 of the donors reported about 300 Gb of sequence data and around 100 million unique TCR beta sequences obtained from roughly 180 million T cells. An early release that covered 500 to 800 HLA-typed donors contained about 290 gigabases of sequencing data and 85 million to 100 million unique TCR sequences. Of the roughly 410 genotyped donors, less than 85% were placed in the genetic ancestry cluster associated with self-reported Caucasian donors. The aim of the study was to test whether cataloging public T cell receptors could identify signatures of past pathogen exposure. The study used immunosequencing to profile the T cell repertoires of about 670 subjects and linked those repertoires to cytomegalovirus serostatus. In addition to the first cohort of 500 to 850 subjects, a separate validation cohort of 120 different subjects was used. The study combined high-throughput TCR immunosequencing, statistical association of individual TCRs with disease status, and machine learning to predict cytomegalovirus infection status. In a later analysis, previously published TCR beta repertoires from about 640 donors were re-analyzed and high-resolution HLA genotyping was added so that TCR occurrence patterns could be studied. The later analysis used no new phenotypic data to find candidate immune exposures, relying instead on TCR beta sequences and their occurrence across donors. An earlier analysis of approximately 640 of the donors applied high-throughput TCR beta sequencing to assess whether each TCR beta V gene segment acted as functional or pseudogenic. Donor age, sex, ethnicity and CMV serostatus were compiled together with the repertoire data. A later genetic analysis took genome-wide SNP genotypes for about 65% of the roughly 670 donors and used that subset as a discovery cohort. Every repertoire in the discovery cohort had been generated on one and the same sequencing platform. Class I and class II HLA loci were covered by the typing at four-digit resolution. The number of typed donors differed by locus: about 620-640 for A, B, C, DRB1 and DQB1; approximately 530 for DQA1; 606 for DPA1; and about 450 for DPB1. Several DR-DQ haplotypes were treated as single units for association and clustering because of strong linkage in the cohort. Among some 400 genotyped donors of the cohort, an average of approximately 200,000 unique TCR beta nucleotide sequences was sequenced per donor, of which roughly 18% were non-productive.

On this clone itself: Its cognate antigen has yet to be identified. There are no base qualities to consult, and no much larger clone falls within one base.

The library was made by the immunoSEQ multiplex PCR assay. For the multiplex PCR, a mixture combining 60 forward primers for TCR Vbeta segments and 13 reverse primers for TCR Jbeta segments was used. The CDR3 region of rearranged TCR beta genes was amplified from genomic DNA by a multiplex PCR assay. The amplified TCR beta libraries were sequenced on the Illumina HiSeq System as 87-base-pair reads. As for the authors' bioinformatics: A later analysis counted approximately 84 million unique TCR beta chains across the 670 or so repertoires, and roughly 10 million of these chains were shared by at least two donors. A nearest-neighbor algorithm error-corrected the raw reads and collapsed the reads into unique sequences, merging closely related sequences to remove PCR and sequencing errors. V, D and J gene segments were assigned by aligning CDR3 sequences to IMGT reference sequences. For a sequence to be retained, a match of at least six nucleotides was required to both a V gene segment and a J gene segment. Rearrangements were called productive when the CDR3 lacked stop codons and stayed in frame with V and J; all others were non-productive. CDR3 was defined by IMGT convention, running from the second conserved V-encoded cysteine to the conserved J-encoded phenylalanine. Sequences without an unambiguous match to a single V gene segment were excluded from the earlier analysis of a few hundred of the donors. In an earlier analysis of approximately 550 of the donors, V segments were called functional above 56.7% productive rearrangements and were called segregating when the between-donor standard deviation exceeded 5%. To diagnose cytomegalovirus status from the catalog of TCR beta chain sequences, a statistical classification framework was built. V and J gene assignment, in a later analysis, came from comparing TCR nucleotide sequences with IMGT/GENE-DB human TR gene sequences. A later analysis assigned CDR3 sequences and most-parsimonious VDJ recombination scenarios with the TCRdist pipeline. In a later analysis, every TCR beta chain was defined by the combination of its CDR3 amino acid sequence and its V-gene family, and reads without a unique V-gene family were dropped. A later analysis removed 550 to 700 highly shared, low-generation-probability nucleotide sequences to deal with suspected cross-contamination and a sequencing artifact. For each public chain, a later analysis derived a clonal expansion index from normalized ranks of inferred template counts within each repertoire. A later analysis computed generation probabilities with a VDJ recombination model fitted to out-of-frame rearrangements, and checked the results against IGoR. A later analysis scored TCR-TCR, TCR-HLA and TCR-CMV co-occurrence with hypergeometric tests, applying a repertoire-size bias correction to TCR pairs. In a later analysis, false discovery rates were estimated by permuting HLA or CMV assignments 20 times. In a later analysis, co-occurring TCRs were grouped using DBSCAN, with TCRdist sequence similarity added in when clustering inside HLA-allele-positive subsets. For co-occurrence clustering, repertoires with fewer than 30,000 or more than 120,000 public chains were excluded, along with roughly 5 repertoires with anomalous nucleotide sharing. The table comes from immuneACCESS by way of TCRdb, which keeps in-frame sequences with V and J called. Part of the clones is missing from these tables; in studies checked, under half for an unresolved V gene and the rest for unknown reasons. V and J calls and clone size are given by that table; D and trimming were obtained from the DNA. This sample gives some 200,000 clones in total; roughly 83% of them show up just once. Of the sample, 0.71% falls within the top ten clones.

The junction shows trimming of 6 bases on V and 5 bases on J, plus 19 bases between the germline ends. Reading from cysteine to phenylalanine, the CDR3 counts 15 amino acids. The entry retains the CDR3 DNA only, 45 bases that are in frame from base 1. CDR1 and CDR2 were assigned from the germline V gene (reference sequence) as LNHDA and SQIVND. Results the study describes overall, beyond this receptor: Most TCR sequences were observed very rarely across donors, whereas some public TCRs were present in many individuals. This cohort had only TCR beta chains sequenced, and the lack of alpha or paired-chain data limited which features could be detected. Because the 87-base-pair reads could not distinguish some IMGT-functional V segments, including TRBV6-2 and TRBV6-3, those segments were excluded. The classifier was reported to diagnose cytomegalovirus status with high specificity and sensitivity in both the original cohort and the validation cohort. The authors suggested that the approach could potentially be extended to other disease states and immunological phenotypes. Broadly in line with IMGT annotations, most TCR beta V segments showed up in productive rearrangements about 87% or about 30% of the time in an earlier analysis of 587 of the donors. A cluster of highly shared sequence variants was judged likely to be a technical artifact of the sequencing pipeline. Immune exposure information for the cohort was limited to CMV serostatus. Compared with the roughly 710-donor mean, donors in an Asian-associated ancestry cluster had fewer N-insertions in productive TCRs, according to a later genetic analysis. Linkage disequilibrium might explain the correlated functional status among segregating V segments, but an unknown experimental factor could not be ruled out. Specific HLA alleles were associated with 15,000 to 20,000 TCR beta sequences at a false discovery rate of 0.05 in a later analysis. V-gene and J-gene trimming of TCR beta chains was associated with a missense DCLRE1C variant in a later genetic analysis, and the association was replicated in an independent cohort. In a later analysis, several top co-occurrence clusters were reported to appear linked to parvovirus B19, influenza, CMV and Epstein-Barr virus. The earlier analysis of about 600 of the donors excluded some 15 rarely observed V segments, including chromosome 9 orphons, because counts were too low. In a later analysis, most CMV-associated TCR beta chains were found to appear HLA-restricted, with HLA associations seemingly driven largely by CMV exposure. Assigning TCR associations to individual alleles was difficult when HLA alleles, especially DR and DQ, strongly co-occurred. In the study, approximately 160 TCR beta chains were listed as associated with cytomegalovirus. In vitro tests confirmed that a few of the cytomegalovirus-associated TCR beta chains recognize cytomegalovirus antigens. Because some donors lacked HLA typing at each locus, the association tests relied only on the typed subset. In a later analysis, TCR association rates were found to vary across HLA loci, with the most associated TCRs seen for DRB1 alleles and the fewest for HLA-C alleles. Compared with equally common non-associated chains, HLA-associated TCR beta chains in a later analysis were more clonally expanded and had lower generation probabilities. A further reported finding was that TCR beta sequences accurately predicted the HLA-A and HLA-B alleles for most subjects in the first cohort. Sequencing depth was assumed to be roughly uniform across donors in the presence/absence analyses, though that assumption may not hold.

In total, fewer than 750 healthy bone marrow donors made up the cohort. Cohort members were all nominally healthy when sampled, although unrecorded immune exposures were likely present. The donor tested CMV seronegative, placing the donor among the 350 to 400 seronegative members of the cohort. Each donor provided a peripheral blood sample, and peripheral blood mononuclear cells were used for TCR beta sequencing. The Qiagen DNeasy Blood Extraction Kit was used to extract genomic DNA from the blood cell samples. The sequence links TRBV19 to TRBJ1-1; possibly the D gene is TRBD1, per 6 matching bases. Sequencing input: PBMCs. This TCR came from a boy aged 2 to 10 in good health and CMV-seronegative. The DNA is TGTGCCAGTAGGTGGACAGTAAGGGGGGGGACTGAAGCTTTCTTT. Its translation reads: CASRWTVRGGTEAFF.